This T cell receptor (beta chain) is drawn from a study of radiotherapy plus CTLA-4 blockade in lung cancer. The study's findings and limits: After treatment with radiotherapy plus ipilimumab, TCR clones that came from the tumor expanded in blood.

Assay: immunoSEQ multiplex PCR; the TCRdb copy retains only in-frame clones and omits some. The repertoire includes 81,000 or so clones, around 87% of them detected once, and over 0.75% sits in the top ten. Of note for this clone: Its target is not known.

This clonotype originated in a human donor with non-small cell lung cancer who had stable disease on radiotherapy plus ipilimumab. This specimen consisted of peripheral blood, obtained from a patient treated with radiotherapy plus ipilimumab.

The CDR3 DNA follows: TGTGCCAGCTCACCACTGCCGGGAGGGCCGTTAGATACGCAGTATTTT. This translates into CASSPLPGGPLDTQYF. This chain links TRBV18 with TRBJ2-3; TRBD2 agrees at 8 bases. The CDR3 covers 16 residues. CDR1 and CDR2 (germline): KGHSH, LQKENI. The trim removed 1 base at V and 5 bases at J, leaving 8 bases unmatched.